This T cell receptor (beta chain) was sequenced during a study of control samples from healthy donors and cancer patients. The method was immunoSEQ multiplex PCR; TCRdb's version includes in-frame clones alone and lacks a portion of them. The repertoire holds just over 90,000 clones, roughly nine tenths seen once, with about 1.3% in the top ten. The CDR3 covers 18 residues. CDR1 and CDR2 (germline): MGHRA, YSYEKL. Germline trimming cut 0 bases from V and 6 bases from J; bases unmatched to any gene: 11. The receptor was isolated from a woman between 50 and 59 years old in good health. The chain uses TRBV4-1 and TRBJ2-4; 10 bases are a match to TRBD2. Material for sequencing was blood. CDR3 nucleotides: TGCGCCAGCAGCCAAGACTCGAAGCGGGGGGGCCGGGGAAACATTCAGTACTTC. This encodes CASSQDSKRGGRGNIQYF.